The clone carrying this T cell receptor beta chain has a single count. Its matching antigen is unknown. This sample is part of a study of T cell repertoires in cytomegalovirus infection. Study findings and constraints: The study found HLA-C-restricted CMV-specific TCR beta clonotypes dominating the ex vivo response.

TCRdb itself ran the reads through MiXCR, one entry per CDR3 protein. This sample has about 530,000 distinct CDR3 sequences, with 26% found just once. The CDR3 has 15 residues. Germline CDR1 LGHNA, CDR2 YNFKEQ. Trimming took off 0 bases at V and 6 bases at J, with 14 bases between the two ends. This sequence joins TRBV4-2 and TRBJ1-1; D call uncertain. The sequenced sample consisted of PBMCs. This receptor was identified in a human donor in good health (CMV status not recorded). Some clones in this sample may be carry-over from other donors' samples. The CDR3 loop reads CASSQDTPEESEAFF. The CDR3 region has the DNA TGTGCCAGCAGCCAAGATACCCCAGAAGAATCTGAAGCTTTCTTT.